The clone carrying this TCR beta chain came up many times. What it binds is not known. Per the germline V gene, CDR1 is SEHNR and CDR2 is FQNEAQ (reference sequence). This CDR3 is built from 18 residues. Trimming stripped 1 base from V and 1 base from J, with 19 bases between. Unsorted libraries were generated from 2 million PBMCs. These cells had been stored in RNAlater at -80 C. cDNA synthesis was performed by 5'RACE with 10-nucleotide random UMIs. TCRdb ran MiXCR on the 5' RACE reads and lists one entry per CDR3 protein. The sample contains around 47,000 distinct CDR3 sequences, about 12% of which appear only once. This sample is drawn from a study of neurological immune-mediated disorders. Study-wide results and limits: HTLV-1-associated myelopathy displayed the greatest TCR clonal expansion, and multiple sclerosis exhibited the smallest, lower than that of healthy controls. The expanded clones of different subjects shared no CDR3 amino acid sequences (suggesting private repertoires in all groups).

This clonotype was sampled from a female donor in good health. This chain links TRBV7-9 with TRBJ1-2, with unresolved D. The sample taken for sequencing was PBMCs. The CDR3 region has the DNA TGTGCCAGCAGCTTAGTTGCTGGGTGGAGGAAGGATAACTATGGCTACACCTTC. Translation: CASSLVAGWRKDNYGYTF.